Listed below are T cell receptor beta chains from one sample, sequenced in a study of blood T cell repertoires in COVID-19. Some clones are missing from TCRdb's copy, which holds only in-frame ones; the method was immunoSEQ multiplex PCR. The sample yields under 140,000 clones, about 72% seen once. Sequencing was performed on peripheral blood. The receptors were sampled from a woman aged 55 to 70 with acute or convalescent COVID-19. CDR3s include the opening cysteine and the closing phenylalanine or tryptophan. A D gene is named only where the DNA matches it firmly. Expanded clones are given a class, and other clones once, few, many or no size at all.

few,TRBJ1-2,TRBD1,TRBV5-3,TGTGCCAGAAGCGAGGACAGGGGAGGCAACTATGGCTACACCTTC,CARSEDRGGNYGYTF
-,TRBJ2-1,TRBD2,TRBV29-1,TGCAGCGTTGAAGAAGGACTAGCGGGGGGGTACAATGAGCAGTTCTTC,CSVEEGLAGGYNEQFF
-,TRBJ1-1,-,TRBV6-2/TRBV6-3,TGTGCCAGCAGTTGGCCGATGAACACTGAAGCTTTCTTT,CASSWPMNTEAFF
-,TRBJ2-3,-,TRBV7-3,TGTGCCAGCAGCTTTCGACAAACCCCGTCTGATACGCAGTATTTT,CASSFRQTPSDTQYF
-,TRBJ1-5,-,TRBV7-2,TGTGCCAGCAGCTTCGACAGACTTCAGCCCCAGCATTTT,CASSFDRLQPQHF
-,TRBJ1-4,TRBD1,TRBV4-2,TGTGCCAGCAGCCCACCAGGGGGTACATCTAATGAAAAACTGTTTTTT,CASSPPGGTSNEKLFF
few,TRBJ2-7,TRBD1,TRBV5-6,TGTGCCAGCAGCAGACGGACAGGGTTGGCCTACGAGCAGTACTTC,CASSRRTGLAYEQYF
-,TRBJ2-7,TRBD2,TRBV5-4,TGTGCCAGCAGCTTGGGGGGACTAGCGGCTTCCTACGAGCAGTACTTC,CASSLGGLAASYEQYF
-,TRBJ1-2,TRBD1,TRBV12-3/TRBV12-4,TGTGCCAGCAGTTTCGTCCAGGGGGATGGCTACACCTTC,CASSFVQGDGYTF
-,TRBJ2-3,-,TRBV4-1,TGCGCCAGCAGCCAAGCCGGAGATACGCAGTATTTT,CASSQAGDTQYF
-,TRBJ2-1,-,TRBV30,TGTGCCTGGACTAAGACCTACAATGAGCAGTTCTTC,CAWTKTYNEQFF
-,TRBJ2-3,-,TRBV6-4,TGTGCCAGCAGTGTCTCGCCAGGGGCAGATACGCAGTATTTT,CASSVSPGADTQYF
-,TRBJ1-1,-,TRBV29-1,TGCAGCGTTGAAGCCCGGCGGTCGGGGACTGAAGCTTTCTTT,CSVEARRSGTEAFF
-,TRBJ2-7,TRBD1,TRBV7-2,TGTGCCAGCAGCGCAGACAGGGCCGCCGAGCAGTACTTC,CASSADRAAEQYF
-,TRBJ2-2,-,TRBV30,TGTGCCTGGAGTGTAGGGGGATTTACCGGGGAGCTGTTTTTT,CAWSVGGFTGELFF
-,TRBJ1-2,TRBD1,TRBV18,TGTGCCAGCTCACCACAGGGACAGACGGACTATGGCTACACCTTC,CASSPQGQTDYGYTF
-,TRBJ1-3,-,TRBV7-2,TGTGCCAGCAGCCCCGACAGAGCAGGAAACACCATATATTTT,CASSPDRAGNTIYF
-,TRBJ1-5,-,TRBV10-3,TGTGCCATCAGTGAGATCGACAGGAACAATCAGCCCCAGCATTTT,CAISEIDRNNQPQHF
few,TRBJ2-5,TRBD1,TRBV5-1,TGCGCCAGCTCAACAGGGGGCGAAGAGACCCAGTACTTC,CASSTGGEETQYF
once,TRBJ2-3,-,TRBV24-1,TGTGCCACCAGTGATTTGCAACCGGGCACAGATACGCAGTATTTT,CATSDLQPGTDTQYF